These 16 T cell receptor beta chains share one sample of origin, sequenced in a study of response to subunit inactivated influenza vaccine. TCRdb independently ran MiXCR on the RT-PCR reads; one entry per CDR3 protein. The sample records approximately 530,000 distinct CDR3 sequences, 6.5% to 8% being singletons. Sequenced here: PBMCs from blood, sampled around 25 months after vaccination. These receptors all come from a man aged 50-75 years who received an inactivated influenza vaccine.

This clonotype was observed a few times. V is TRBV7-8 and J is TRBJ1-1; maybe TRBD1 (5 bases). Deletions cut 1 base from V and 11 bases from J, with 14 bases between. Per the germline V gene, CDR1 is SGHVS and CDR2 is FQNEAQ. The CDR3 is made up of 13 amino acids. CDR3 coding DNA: TGTGCCAGCAGCTTAGGGAAGGGAGGGACTGCTTTCTTT. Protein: CASSLGKGGTAFF.

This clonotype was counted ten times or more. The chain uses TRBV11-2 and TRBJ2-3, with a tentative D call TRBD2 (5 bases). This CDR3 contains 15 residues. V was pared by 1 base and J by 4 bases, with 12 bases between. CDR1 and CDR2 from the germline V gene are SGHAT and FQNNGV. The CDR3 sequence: CASSLVGGVADTQYF. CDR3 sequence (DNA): TGTGCCAGCAGCTTAGTTGGAGGAGTCGCAGATACGCAGTATTTT.

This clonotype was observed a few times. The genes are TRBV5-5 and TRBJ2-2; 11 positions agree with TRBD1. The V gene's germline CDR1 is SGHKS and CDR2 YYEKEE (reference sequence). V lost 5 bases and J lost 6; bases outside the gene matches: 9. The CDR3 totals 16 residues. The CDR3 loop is CASSKDRGRIAGELFF. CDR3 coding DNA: TGTGCCAGCAGTAAGGACAGGGGGCGGATCGCCGGGGAGCTGTTTTTT. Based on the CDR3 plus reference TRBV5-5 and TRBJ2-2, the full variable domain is DAGVTQSPTHLIKTRGQQVTLRCSPISGHKSVSWYQQVLGQGPQFIFQYYEKEERGRGNFPDRFSARQFPNYSSELNVNALLLGDSALYLCASSKDRGRIAGELFFGEGSRLTVL.

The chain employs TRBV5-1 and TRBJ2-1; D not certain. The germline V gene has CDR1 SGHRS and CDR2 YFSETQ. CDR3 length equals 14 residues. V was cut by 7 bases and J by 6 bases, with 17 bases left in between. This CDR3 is CASFQDPSINEQFF. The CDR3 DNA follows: TGCGCCAGCTTCCAGGACCCCTCTATCAATGAGCAGTTCTTC.

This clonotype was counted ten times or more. CDR3 in amino acids: CSVTSGDNEAFF. The DNA of the CDR3 is TGCAGTGTCACCTCAGGAGACAATGAAGCTTTCTTT. The chain is built from TRBV20-1 and TRBJ1-1; D remains ambiguous. The germline V gene has CDR1 DFQATT and CDR2 SNEGSKA (reference sequence). V lost 7 bases and J 7 bases, leaving 16 bases between the germline ends. The CDR3 extends over 12 amino acids.

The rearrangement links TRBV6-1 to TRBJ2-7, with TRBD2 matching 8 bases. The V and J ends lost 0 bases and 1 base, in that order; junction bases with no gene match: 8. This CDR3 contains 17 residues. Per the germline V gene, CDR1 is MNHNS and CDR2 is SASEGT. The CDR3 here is CASSEADGSGGSYEQYF. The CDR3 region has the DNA TGTGCCAGCAGTGAAGCGGATGGTTCGGGGGGGTCCTACGAGCAGTACTTC.

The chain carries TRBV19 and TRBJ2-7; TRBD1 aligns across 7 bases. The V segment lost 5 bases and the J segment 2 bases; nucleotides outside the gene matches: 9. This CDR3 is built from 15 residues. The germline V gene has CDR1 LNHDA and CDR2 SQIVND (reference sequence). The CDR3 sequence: CASSQGGQPTYEQYF. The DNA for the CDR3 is TGTGCCAGTAGTCAAGGGGGACAGCCGACCTACGAGCAGTACTTC.

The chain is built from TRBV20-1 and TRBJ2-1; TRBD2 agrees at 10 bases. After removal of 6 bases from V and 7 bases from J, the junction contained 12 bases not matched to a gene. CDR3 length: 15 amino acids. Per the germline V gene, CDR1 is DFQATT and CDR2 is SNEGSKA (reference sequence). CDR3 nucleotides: TGCAGTGCCCCAGCGGGAGGGCCTTGGGGGAATGAGCAGTTCTTC. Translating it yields CSAPAGGPWGNEQFF.

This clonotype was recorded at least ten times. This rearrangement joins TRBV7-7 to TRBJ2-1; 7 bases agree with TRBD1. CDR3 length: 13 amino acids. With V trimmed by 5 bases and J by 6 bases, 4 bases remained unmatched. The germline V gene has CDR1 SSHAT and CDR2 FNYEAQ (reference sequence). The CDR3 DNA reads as TGTGCCAGCAGCCAGGGACAGATCAATGAGCAGTTCTTC. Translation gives CASSQGQINEQFF.

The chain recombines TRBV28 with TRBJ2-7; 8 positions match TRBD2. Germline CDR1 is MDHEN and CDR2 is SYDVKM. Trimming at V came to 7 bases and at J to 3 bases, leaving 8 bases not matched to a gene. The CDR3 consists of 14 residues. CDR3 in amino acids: CASTRAGDLYEQYF. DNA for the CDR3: TGTGCCAGCACCCGAGCGGGAGACCTCTACGAGCAGTACTTC.

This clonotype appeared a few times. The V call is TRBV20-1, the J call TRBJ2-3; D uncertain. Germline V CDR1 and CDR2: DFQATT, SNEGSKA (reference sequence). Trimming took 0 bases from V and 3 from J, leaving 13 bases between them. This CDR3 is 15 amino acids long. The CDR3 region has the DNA TGCAGTGCTAGAGATCGGGTAGCTGGGACAGATACGCAGTATTTT. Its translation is CSARDRVAGTDTQYF.

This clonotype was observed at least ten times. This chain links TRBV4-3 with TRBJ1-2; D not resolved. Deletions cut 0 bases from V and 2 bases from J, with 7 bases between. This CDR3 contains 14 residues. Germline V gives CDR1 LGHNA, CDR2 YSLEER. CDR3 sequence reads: CASSQEGRNYGYTF. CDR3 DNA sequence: TGCGCCAGCAGCCAAGAGGGCCGGAACTATGGCTACACCTTC.

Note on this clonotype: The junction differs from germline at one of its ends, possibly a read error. CDR3 sequence reads: CASSQYGGTDTRYF. The CDR3 DNA is TGTGCCAGCAGCCAATATGGGGGCACAGATACGCGGTATTTT. The gene calls are TRBV4-2 and TRBJ2-3; a weak D match, TRBD1 (6 bases). The CDR3 contains 14 residues. Looked up from germline, CDR1 is LGHNA and CDR2 is YNFKEQ.

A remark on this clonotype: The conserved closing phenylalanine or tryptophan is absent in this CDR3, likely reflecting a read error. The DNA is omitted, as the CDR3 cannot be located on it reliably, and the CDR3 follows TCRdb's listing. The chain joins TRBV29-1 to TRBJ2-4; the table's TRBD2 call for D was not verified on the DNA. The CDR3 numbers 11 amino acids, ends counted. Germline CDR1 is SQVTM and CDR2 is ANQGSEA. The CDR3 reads CSVRLAGVSIL.

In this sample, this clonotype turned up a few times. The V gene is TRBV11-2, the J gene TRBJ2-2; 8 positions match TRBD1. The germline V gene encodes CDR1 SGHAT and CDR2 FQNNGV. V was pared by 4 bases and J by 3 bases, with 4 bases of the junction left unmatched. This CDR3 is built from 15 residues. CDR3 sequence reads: CASSSGQGHTGELFF. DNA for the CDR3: TGTGCCAGCAGCTCTGGACAGGGACACACCGGGGAGCTGTTTTTT.

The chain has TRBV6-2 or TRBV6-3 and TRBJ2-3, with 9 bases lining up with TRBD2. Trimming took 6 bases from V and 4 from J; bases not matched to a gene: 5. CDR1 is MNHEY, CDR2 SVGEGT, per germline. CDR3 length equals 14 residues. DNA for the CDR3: TGTGCCAGCAGCCCTAGCGGGATCTCAGATACGCAGTATTTT. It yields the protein CASSPSGISDTQYF.